The rows below give T cell receptor beta chains drawn from one sample of a study of CD8+ T cells in alopecia areata. Repertoires were generated with immunoSEQ multiplex PCR, while TCRdb's copy carries only in-frame clones and drops some. The sample includes around 60,000 clones, roughly 45% of them seen just once. Sequenced material: NKG2D-low CD8+ T cells sorted from blood. Receptors were obtained from a human donor with alopecia areata. The CDR3 runs from the conserved cysteine through the conserved F or W. D genes are given only for firm matches.

TRBV7-2,-,CASSGTGWGAFF
TRBV5-1,TRBD2,CASSSGTNNEQFF
TRBV4-1,-,CASSQDFRELFF
TRBV13,-,CASSLERGDLYNEQFF
TRBV29-1,-,CSVEEEGGYEQYF
TRBV4-3,-,CASSQEKGHSYEQYF
TRBV29-1,TRBD2,CSFLGGLAANTDTQYF
TRBV7-9,-,CASSPLTYEQYF
TRBV6-5,TRBD1,CASSSVTGAFYEQYF
TRBV7-8,-,CASSPPGANLDEQFF
TRBV19,TRBD1,CASSPDSKPGQEAYEQYF
TRBV13,-,CASSMTERSPYEQYF
TRBV19,TRBD2,CASSGRSGIMSSGANVLTF
TRBV9,TRBD2,CASSGRLLAGGNTDTQYF
TRBV5-4,-,CASSPQADGNEQFF
TRBV4-1,-,CASSQLDLFAEAFF
TRBV19,-,CASSQKGTEAFF
TRBV7-8,-,CASSSTGAGFSSGANVLTF
TRBV29-1,-,CSVERGIGYTF
TRBV27,-,CASRGQQETQYF
TRBV7-9,-,CASSLVGDEQYF
TRBV28,-,CASSVVRNQPQHF
TRBV29-1,-,CSVGRLGRNTEAFF
TRBV7-9,TRBD2,CASSSMTGLAEETQYF
TRBV11-2,-,CASSLGPDKYEQYF
TRBV7-9,TRBD1,CASSLVRDSQETQYF
TRBV27,-,CASSLSKGSPLHF
TRBV2,-,CASSGGTYEQYF
TRBV9,-,CASSARDTSYEQYF
TRBV27,-,CASSGRSNEQFF
TRBV7-9,-,CASSWDKSYEQYF
TRBV13,-,CASSLVSDTQYF
TRBV19,TRBD2,CASSMISGSYNEQFF
TRBV9,TRBD1,CASSVGDRAREAFF
TRBV30,TRBD2,CAWSPTSGSYEQYF
TRBV27,-,CASSLGGEAFF
TRBV7-8,-,CASSVSVSSVQETQYF
TRBV20-1,-,CSARTPGEQFF
TRBV27,-,CASSLSRDDYGYTF
TRBV20-1,TRBD1,CSGGQGYEQYF
TRBV19,-,CASSDRPAGELFF
TRBV13,TRBD1,CASSLRRGRDYGYTF
TRBV4-2,-,CASSQEAVAGELFF
TRBV29-1,TRBD2,CSGGLAGVYNEQFF
TRBV5-1,-,CASAAEDTWNYGYTF
TRBV6-5,-,CASSSIGIAQETQYF
TRBV7-9,-,CASSVTTTVGTDTQYF
TRBV2,-,CASSRLDTQYF
TRBV7-9,-,CASSSETVTYNEQFF
TRBV7-8,-,CASSLGAGSQPQHF